This T cell receptor beta chain was sequenced for a study of OX40 agonist ivuxolimab in advanced cancers. The overall study: Ivuxolimab doses were 0.01, 0.1, 0.3, 1.5, 3 or 10 mg/kg every 2 weeks.

CDR1 and CDR2 (germline): LNHDA, SQIVND (reference sequence). The CDR3 loop spans 15 amino acids. The V and J ends lost 8 bases and 2 bases, in that order; junction bases with no gene match: 8. The repertoire was sequenced with immunoSEQ multiplex PCR; TCRdb's copy has only in-frame clones and lacks some. The sample shows 80,000 to 100,000 clones, roughly 89% of them seen only once. This sequence originates from an adult with an advanced solid tumor such as melanoma, head and neck, liver or kidney cancer. The rearrangement uses TRBV19 and TRBJ2-1; 8 nucleotides line up with TRBD1. Sample: CD4+ or CD8+ T cells sorted from blood, taken in a trial of the OX40 agonist ivuxolimab. The CDR3 loop reads CASGEPGQAYNEQFF. The CDR3 DNA sequence: TGTGCCAGTGGGGAACCGGGACAGGCCTACAATGAGCAGTTCTTC.